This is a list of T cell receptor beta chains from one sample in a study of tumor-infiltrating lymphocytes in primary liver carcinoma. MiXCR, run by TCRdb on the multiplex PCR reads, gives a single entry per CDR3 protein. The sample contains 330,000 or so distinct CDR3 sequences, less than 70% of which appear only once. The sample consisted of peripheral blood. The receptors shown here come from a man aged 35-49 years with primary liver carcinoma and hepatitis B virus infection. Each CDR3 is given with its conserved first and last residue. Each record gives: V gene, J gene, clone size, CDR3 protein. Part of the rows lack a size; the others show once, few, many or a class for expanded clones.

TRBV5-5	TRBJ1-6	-	CASSLTEYFNSSLHF
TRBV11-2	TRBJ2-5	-	CASSLSRVQETQCF
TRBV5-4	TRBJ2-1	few	CASSPDPSYNEQFF
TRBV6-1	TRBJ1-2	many	CASSELGGYTF
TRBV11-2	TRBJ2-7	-	CANSFYIGREHEQYF
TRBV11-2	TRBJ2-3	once	CASCITSGNPSTDTQYF
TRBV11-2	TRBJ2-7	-	CASSPGVGRDSCEQYF
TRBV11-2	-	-	CASNQLAEETQYF
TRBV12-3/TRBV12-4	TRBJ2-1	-	CAGSEVTYNEQFF
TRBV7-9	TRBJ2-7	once	CASSLTPENF
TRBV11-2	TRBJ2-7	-	CASSLLEGGPREQYF
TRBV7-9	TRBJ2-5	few	CASSHRWEVETQYF
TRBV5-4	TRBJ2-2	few	CASSSPGPGELFF
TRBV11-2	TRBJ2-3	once	CASSPLQGSDTQYF
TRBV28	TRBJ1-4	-	CASSGASGSNEKLFF
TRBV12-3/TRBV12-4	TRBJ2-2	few	CASSFFPGPTGELFF
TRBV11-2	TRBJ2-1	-	CASSLDLIDSYEQFF
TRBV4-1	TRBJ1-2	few	CASSYSTGAYGYTF
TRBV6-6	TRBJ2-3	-	CASSGTGTGTDTQYF
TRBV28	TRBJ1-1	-	CASSPLDSRNTEAFF
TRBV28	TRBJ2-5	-	CASSLGAGGETQYF
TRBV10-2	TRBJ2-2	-	CASRWSGGMSTGELFF
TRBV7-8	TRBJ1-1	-	CASSPGGQGRTEAFF
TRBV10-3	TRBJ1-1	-	CAISASGMDNTEAFF
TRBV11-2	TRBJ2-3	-	CASSHLTGETDTQYF
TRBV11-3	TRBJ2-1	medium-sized	CASSETSNNEQFF
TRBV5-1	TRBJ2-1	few	CASSFGLAGPNSYNEQFF
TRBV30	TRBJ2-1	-	CALTGEKAYNEQFF
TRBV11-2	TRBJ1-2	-	CVNSFRLGADYGYTF
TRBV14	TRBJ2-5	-	CASSQDFRGAAETQYF
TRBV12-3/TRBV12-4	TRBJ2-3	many	CASSFISGTGADTQYF